This is a list of T cell receptor beta chains from one sample in a study of cytomegalovirus exposure and HLA in healthy donors. Profiling relied on immunoSEQ multiplex PCR, and the TCRdb table lists in-frame clones only, not all of them. The sample has about 160,000 clones, around 80% seen once. The source material was PBMCs. The receptors were sampled from a female donor in good health and CMV-seronegative. The CDR3 runs from the conserved cysteine through the conserved F or W.

v_gene: TRBV15
j_gene: TRBJ2-3
CDR3aa: CATSGGSTLTADTQYF

v_gene: TRBV9
j_gene: TRBJ2-5
CDR3aa: CASSGGQGGGKVRETQYF

v_gene: TRBV6-1
j_gene: TRBJ1-2
CDR3aa: CASSEAAGHYGYTF

v_gene: TRBV1
j_gene: TRBJ1-6
CDR3aa: CPSLLRDRANNSPLHF

v_gene: TRBV7-9
j_gene: TRBJ1-6
CDR3aa: CASRRTGSNSPLHF

v_gene: TRBV9
j_gene: TRBJ2-3
CDR3aa: CASSAGTSGYTDTQYF

v_gene: TRBV4-1
j_gene: TRBJ2-4
CDR3aa: CASSHAGGLAKNIQYF

v_gene: TRBV15
j_gene: TRBJ2-2
CDR3aa: CATSRDGGAGTGELFF

v_gene: TRBV19
j_gene: TRBJ2-2
CDR3aa: CASQVQGYTGELFF

v_gene: TRBV18
j_gene: TRBJ2-3
CDR3aa: CASSPLADTQYF

v_gene: TRBV7-9
j_gene: TRBJ2-5
CDR3aa: CSSSPRTGGPKPQETQYF

v_gene: TRBV28
j_gene: TRBJ1-1
CDR3aa: CASSFQNTEAFF

v_gene: TRBV27
j_gene: TRBJ2-7
CDR3aa: CASGPRQSYEQYF

v_gene: TRBV5-6
j_gene: TRBJ2-3
CDR3aa: CASSLIGGVTTDTQYF

v_gene: TRBV7-9
j_gene: TRBJ2-5
CDR3aa: CASSRAGSSGGYQETQYF

v_gene: TRBV5-1
j_gene: TRBJ1-3
CDR3aa: CASSLATGSGNTIYF

v_gene: TRBV7-6
j_gene: TRBJ2-1
CDR3aa: CASSPLAGVPHEQFF

v_gene: TRBV10-3
j_gene: TRBJ1-5
CDR3aa: CATAGGNQPQHF

v_gene: TRBV25-1
j_gene: TRBJ1-1
CDR3aa: CASSEGNGTGRTRTEAFF

v_gene: TRBV7-2
j_gene: TRBJ2-1
CDR3aa: CASRLTGSYNEQFF

v_gene: TRBV7-3
j_gene: TRBJ2-3
CDR3aa: CASSLGHTDTQYF

v_gene: TRBV28
j_gene: TRBJ2-7
CDR3aa: CASNPTGVNSYEQYF

v_gene: TRBV27
j_gene: TRBJ2-7
CDR3aa: CASSLRSGGPYEQYF

v_gene: TRBV11-2
j_gene: -
CDR3aa: CASSLGAPTYEQYF

v_gene: TRBV5-1
j_gene: TRBJ2-7
CDR3aa: CASSLVGTPYEQYF

v_gene: TRBV25-1
j_gene: TRBJ2-3
CDR3aa: CASSERSGATDTQYF

v_gene: TRBV7-2
j_gene: TRBJ1-1
CDR3aa: CASRIVWIGDTEAFF

v_gene: TRBV27
j_gene: -
CDR3aa: CASSPAGGLYEQYF

v_gene: TRBV6-5
j_gene: TRBJ2-6
CDR3aa: CASSYRVSGANVLTF

v_gene: TRBV29-1
j_gene: TRBJ1-4
CDR3aa: CSVVTTGGDEKLFF

v_gene: TRBV14
j_gene: TRBJ2-7
CDR3aa: CASSQVAGGPYEQYF

v_gene: TRBV18
j_gene: TRBJ1-2
CDR3aa: CASSPLEGVGGYTF

v_gene: TRBV29-1
j_gene: TRBJ2-2
CDR3aa: CSVTGYDTGELFF

v_gene: TRBV5-8
j_gene: TRBJ1-1
CDR3aa: CASSPALQGVNTEAFF

v_gene: TRBV5-1
j_gene: TRBJ1-2
CDR3aa: CASSLRSGTGGEGYTF

v_gene: TRBV2
j_gene: TRBJ2-1
CDR3aa: CASSVLAYNEQFF

v_gene: TRBV9
j_gene: TRBJ2-7
CDR3aa: CASSPTRGADEQYF

v_gene: TRBV6-7
j_gene: TRBJ1-2
CDR3aa: CASSNPGQGITDGYTF

v_gene: TRBV4-2
j_gene: TRBJ2-7
CDR3aa: CASSQGTGTSGGYEQYF

v_gene: TRBV6-5
j_gene: TRBJ2-3
CDR3aa: CASSNTGPSTDTQYF

v_gene: TRBV7-9
j_gene: TRBJ2-6
CDR3aa: CASSLGGRMRANVLTF

v_gene: TRBV30
j_gene: TRBJ2-7
CDR3aa: CAWSAPPRLAVTYEQYF

v_gene: TRBV6-5
j_gene: TRBJ2-2
CDR3aa: CASSYSSRTSGELFF

v_gene: TRBV4-2
j_gene: TRBJ2-1
CDR3aa: CASSTRLGTATYNEQFF

v_gene: TRBV11-2
j_gene: TRBJ2-1
CDR3aa: CASSFGTGANNEQFF

v_gene: TRBV29-1
j_gene: TRBJ2-3
CDR3aa: CSVEGTTTDTQYF

v_gene: TRBV7-2
j_gene: TRBJ2-3
CDR3aa: CASSFSGRGDTQYF

v_gene: TRBV7-9
j_gene: TRBJ1-5
CDR3aa: CASSTDRGGQPQHF

v_gene: TRBV30
j_gene: TRBJ2-5
CDR3aa: CASTDREETQYF

v_gene: TRBV27
j_gene: TRBJ2-7
CDR3aa: CASKASGILYEQYF

v_gene: TRBV28
j_gene: TRBJ2-1
CDR3aa: CASSYRRGGAYNEQFF

v_gene: TRBV4-1
j_gene: TRBJ2-7
CDR3aa: CASSRTSGANSYEQYF

v_gene: TRBV18
j_gene: TRBJ2-7
CDR3aa: CASSSGTDYEQYF